This is a list of T cell receptor beta chains from one sample in a study of cytomegalovirus exposure and HLA in healthy donors. TCRdb keeps only in-frame clones here, not all; method: immunoSEQ multiplex PCR. The sample consists of approximately 200,000 clones, roughly 82% of them appearing once. Material: PBMCs. All receptors derive from a man between 18 and 35 years old in good health and CMV-seropositive. Both conserved end residues are part of each CDR3. Each record gives: D gene, V gene, clone size, J gene, CDR3 protein, CDR3 DNA. The D gene is left open where the match is weak. Only some rows state a clone size, as once, few, many or a class for expanded clones.

TRBD2	TRBV27	-	TRBJ2-1	CASLSRLAGYNEQFF	TGTGCCAGCCTCTCCAGACTAGCGGGCTACAATGAGCAGTTCTTC
-	TRBV9	-	TRBJ2-1	CASSEPRVAVRPYNEQFF	TGTGCCAGCAGCGAACCCCGCGTAGCAGTGCGCCCCTACAATGAGCAGTTCTTC
TRBD2	TRBV9	-	TRBJ2-1	CASSVEAGGSNEQFF	TGTGCCAGCAGCGTCGAGGCGGGAGGTTCTAATGAGCAGTTCTTC
-	TRBV2	-	TRBJ2-5	CASSGGTQETQYF	TGTGCCAGCAGTGGAGGGACACAAGAGACCCAGTACTTC
-	TRBV19	-	TRBJ2-1	CASSMAGSNEQFF	TGTGCCAGTAGTATGGCAGGGTCCAATGAGCAGTTCTTC
-	TRBV4-3	-	TRBJ2-5	CASSYAPQETQYF	TGCGCCAGCAGCTACGCGCCTCAAGAGACCCAGTACTTC
TRBD2	TRBV6-1	-	TRBJ2-3	CASSEAGGVDTQYF	TGTGCCAGCAGTGAAGCGGGAGGGGTAGATACGCAGTATTTT
-	TRBV6-5	-	TRBJ2-7	CASSYDQQALKQYF	TGTGCCAGCAGTTACGATCAACAGGCGCTTAAGCAGTACTTC
TRBD1	TRBV6-1	-	TRBJ1-5	CASSVGTQGADQPQHF	TGTGCCAGCAGTGTTGGGACACAGGGGGCGGATCAGCCCCAGCATTTT
TRBD1	TRBV19	-	TRBJ2-1	CASFPGTGYNEQFF	TGTGCCAGTTTCCCGGGGACAGGGTACAATGAGCAGTTCTTC
TRBD1	TRBV28	-	TRBJ1-4	CASSSQGQGGLNEKLFF	TGTGCCAGCAGCTCTCAGGGACAGGGGGGCCTTAATGAAAAACTGTTTTTT
-	TRBV28	-	TRBJ2-1	CASSSPGSAHNEQFF	TGTGCCAGCAGTTCACCCGGGAGTGCCCACAATGAGCAGTTCTTC
TRBD1	TRBV27	-	TRBJ1-1	CASYLQGALNTEAFF	TGTGCCAGTTACTTACAGGGGGCCCTTAACACTGAAGCTTTCTTT
-	TRBV7-3	-	TRBJ2-2	CASGGNSANTGELFF	TGTGCCAGCGGAGGGAACTCCGCGAACACCGGGGAGCTGTTTTTT
-	TRBV7-8	-	TRBJ2-5	CASSRRASVETQYF	TGTGCCAGCAGCCGGCGGGCTAGCGTGGAGACCCAGTACTTC
TRBD1	TRBV28	few	TRBJ2-4	CASSQPTGTGGDIQYF	TGTGCCAGCAGTCAACCAACCGGGACAGGGGGAGACATTCAGTACTTC
-	TRBV18	-	TRBJ1-3	CASSPAGSVAGNTIYF	TGTGCCAGCTCACCGGCAGGGTCTGTAGCTGGAAACACCATATATTTT
TRBD2	TRBV5-1	-	TRBJ2-1	CASSLSPASGTEQFF	TGCGCCAGCAGCCTGTCCCCGGCTAGCGGGACTGAGCAGTTCTTC
-	TRBV6-5	-	TRBJ2-5	CASSSIQGKETQYF	TGTGCCAGCAGTTCCATCCAGGGTAAAGAGACCCAGTACTTC
-	TRBV6-1	once	TRBJ2-5	CASSERLGRGTQYF	TGTGCCAGCAGTGAAAGGCTGGGGCGAGGGACCCAGTACTTC
-	TRBV28	-	TRBJ1-4	CASSPAEGLNEKLFF	TGTGCCAGCAGCCCCGCAGAGGGCCTGAATGAAAAACTGTTTTTT
TRBD2	TRBV6-4	-	TRBJ2-3	CASSDLGGSGTDTQYF	TGTGCCAGCAGTGACCTTGGCGGGAGTGGCACAGATACGCAGTATTTT
-	TRBV28	-	TRBJ1-1	CASREVRENTEAFF	TGTGCCAGCCGGGAGGTACGGGAGAACACTGAAGCTTTCTTT
TRBD1	TRBV30	-	TRBJ1-4	CAWSRDRGEKLFF	TGTGCCTGGAGTAGGGACAGGGGAGAAAAACTGTTTTTT
-	TRBV6-5	-	TRBJ2-7	CASSGMPRGNEQYF	TGTGCCAGTTCAGGGATGCCCAGAGGAAACGAGCAGTACTTC
-	TRBV6-6	-	TRBJ1-2	CASSFAPTGGYTF	TGTGCCAGCAGTTTTGCACCAACGGGAGGCTACACCTTC
TRBD2	TRBV6-4	-	TRBJ2-3	CASSPTSGSTDTQYF	TGTGCCAGCAGTCCTACTAGCGGGTCAACAGATACGCAGTATTTT
-	TRBV19	-	TRBJ1-5	CASRDYAGNQPQHF	TGTGCCAGTCGGGATTACGCGGGCAATCAGCCCCAGCATTTT
TRBD1	TRBV30	few	TRBJ1-1	CAWRDRGMTAFF	TGTGCCTGGAGGGACAGGGGGATGACGGCTTTCTTT
TRBD1	TRBV5-3	-	TRBJ2-4	CARRPGQGSKNIQYF	TGTGCCAGAAGACCTGGACAGGGTTCCAAAAACATTCAGTACTTC
-	TRBV13	-	TRBJ1-1	CASSLIGGRNTEAFF	TGTGCCAGCAGCTTAATTGGAGGGAGAAACACTGAAGCTTTCTTT
TRBD1	TRBV9	-	TRBJ2-2	CASSVGQGAEHTGELFF	TGTGCCAGCAGCGTCGGACAGGGGGCCGAACACACCGGGGAGCTGTTTTTT
-	TRBV5-6	-	TRBJ2-5	CASSLGTKETQYF	TGTGCCAGCAGCTTGGGGACTAAAGAGACCCAGTACTTC
TRBD1	TRBV6-4	once	TRBJ1-2	CASSDGTGGPNYGYTF	TGTGCCAGCAGTGATGGGACAGGGGGTCCAAACTATGGCTACACCTTC
-	TRBV9	-	TRBJ2-6	CASSVVGVGANVLTF	TGTGCCAGCAGCGTAGTAGGGGTCGGGGCCAACGTCCTGACTTTC
TRBD2	TRBV28	-	TRBJ2-3	CASSYSGSLDTQYF	TGTGCCAGCAGTTACAGCGGGAGTTTAGATACGCAGTATTTT
TRBD2	TRBV29-1	once	TRBJ2-7	CSVELGASGMYEQYF	TGCAGCGTTGAATTGGGGGCTAGCGGGATGTACGAGCAGTACTTC
-	TRBV6-5	once	TRBJ1-4	CASSFKRGRNEKLFF	TGTGCCAGCAGCTTTAAGAGAGGGCGGAATGAAAAACTGTTTTTT
-	TRBV7-2	-	TRBJ1-5	CASSTRGGGQPQHF	TGTGCCAGCAGCACACGGGGGGGTGGTCAGCCCCAGCATTTT
-	TRBV28	-	TRBJ1-2	CASSQALSDNYGYTF	TGTGCCAGCAGCCAGGCCCTTTCGGATAACTATGGCTACACCTTC
TRBD2	TRBV6-1	-	TRBJ2-7	CASSEAQLGTTYEQYF	TGTGCCAGCAGTGAAGCCCAACTAGGGACTACCTACGAGCAGTACTTC
-	TRBV4-2	-	TRBJ2-2	CASSQDAGPGELFF	TGTGCCAGCAGCCAAGATGCGGGGCCCGGGGAGCTGTTTTTT
-	TRBV19	-	TRBJ1-1	CASSSLRGTEAFF	TGTGCCAGTAGTAGTTTAAGGGGCACTGAAGCTTTCTTT
TRBD2	TRBV29-1	-	TRBJ2-3	CSVGGTSGRGDTQYF	TGCAGCGTTGGAGGGACTAGCGGCAGAGGGGATACGCAGTATTTT
TRBD1	TRBV6-6	-	TRBJ2-7	CASNRGTSYEQYF	TGTGCCAGTAACAGGGGGACATCCTACGAGCAGTACTTC
TRBD1	TRBV2	once	TRBJ2-7	CASTAGTGAYEQYF	TGTGCCAGCACGGCCGGGACAGGGGCCTACGAGCAGTACTTC
-	TRBV6-5	few	TRBJ1-1	CASSGAGESEAFF	TGTGCCAGCTCAGGCGCAGGGGAATCTGAAGCTTTCTTT